What follows are 26 T cell receptor beta chains derived from one specimen sequenced in a study of CD8+ T cells in alopecia areata. Treatment described: oral pan-JAK inhibitor, 5-10 mg twice daily. Extracted RNA was reverse transcribed, and the resulting cDNA served as sequencing template. The method was immunoSEQ multiplex PCR; TCRdb's version includes in-frame clones alone and lacks a portion of them. Of about 260,000 clones in the sample, roughly 63% were seen once. Sequenced material: CD4+ T cells sorted from blood, taken around week 54, from a patient treated with tofacitinib. The receptors here all came from a human donor with alopecia areata.

This chain uses TRBV5-1 with TRBJ1-5, with D maybe TRBD1 (6 bases). Per the germline V gene, CDR1 is SGHRS and CDR2 is YFSETQ. V was shortened by 0 bases and J by 4 bases, with 14 bases between the two germline ends. This CDR3 region has 16 residues. The CDR3: CASSLAGMGANQPQHF. CDR3 coding DNA: TGCGCCAGCAGCTTGGCGGGGATGGGGGCAAATCAGCCCCAGCATTTT.

The sample holds a few counts of this clone. This sequence joins TRBV7-2 and TRBJ1-5; D gene uncertain. The CDR3 sequence is 12 residues long. Trimming removed 5 bases at V and 4 bases at J, with 6 bases between. Germline V gives CDR1 SGHTA, CDR2 FQGNSA. The CDR3: CASSPTNQPQHF. The CDR3 DNA is TGTGCCAGCAGCCCAACGAATCAGCCCCAGCATTTT.

This clone came up once. This rearrangement joins TRBV4-3 to TRBJ2-5; D not certain. The CDR3 sequence is 16 residues long. Germline values: CDR1 LGHNA, CDR2 YSLEER. Trimming removed 0 bases at V and 4 bases at J, with 15 bases between. The CDR3 region is CASSQDGYGSRETQYF. CDR3 nucleotide sequence: TGCGCCAGCAGCCAAGATGGGTACGGCAGCCGAGAGACCCAGTACTTC.

The V gene is TRBV29-1, the J gene TRBJ1-2; 7 bases match TRBD1. The CDR3 length is 13 residues. Trimming removed 6 bases from V and 2 bases from J; junction bases left unmatched: 6. Germline V gives CDR1 SQVTM, CDR2 ANQGSEA. In DNA, the CDR3 is TGCAGCGTGATGACAGGGCCGAACTATGGCTACACCTTC. This codes for CSVMTGPNYGYTF.

This chain uses TRBV30 with TRBJ1-5, with 9 positions matching TRBD1. The germline V gene has CDR1 GTSNPN and CDR2 SVGIG (reference sequence). The CDR3 is 16 amino acids. V lost 3 bases and J lost 6; bases outside the gene matches: 12. The DNA for the CDR3 is TGTGCCTGGAGGAGACCCGGGACAGGGAACGGTCAGCCCCAGCATTTT. This sequence encodes CAWRRPGTGNGQPQHF.

The rearrangement joins TRBV29-1 to TRBJ2-1; 14 bases line up with TRBD2. CDR3 size: 18 residues. CDR1 is SQVTM, CDR2 ANQGSEA, per germline. With V trimmed by 7 bases and J by 0 bases, 11 bases remained unmatched. The CDR3 sequence: CSGRGLAGASSSYNEQFF. CDR3 coding DNA: TGCAGCGGGCGGGGACTAGCGGGGGCCTCTAGCTCCTACAATGAGCAGTTCTTC.

The gene calls are TRBV7-9 and TRBJ2-2; D possibly corresponds to TRBD1 (6 bases). V dropped 5 bases and J dropped 5 bases, with 12 bases sitting between them. The length of the CDR3 is 14 residues. CDR1 and CDR2 from the germline V gene are SEHNR and FQNEAQ (reference sequence). DNA of the CDR3: TGTGCCAGCAGCAAATACAGGGATACCGGGGAGCTGTTTTTT. This translates into CASSKYRDTGELFF.

The genes are TRBV6-5 and TRBJ2-3; possible D gene TRBD1, 5 bases. CDR3 length: 14 amino acids. Trimming shortened V by 6 bases and J by 1 base, and 11 bases separated the two germline ends. Germline values: CDR1 MNHEY, CDR2 SVGAGI. CDR3 residues: CASSRAGGTDTQYF. The CDR3, as DNA: TGTGCCAGCAGCAGGGCAGGTGGCACAGATACGCAGTATTTT.

The V and J genes are TRBV7-6 and TRBJ1-4; D is unclear. The CDR3 length is 14 residues. CDR1 is SGHVS and CDR2 is FNYEAQ in the germline V gene. With 1 base removed from V and 7 bases from J, the gap between germline ends came to 10 bases. CDR3 in DNA: TGTGCCAGCAGCTTAGTAGTCGCCGGTGAAAAACTGTTTTTT. Its protein is CASSLVVAGEKLFF.

This clone showed up just once. V and J are TRBV2 and TRBJ2-5; weak D call: TRBD2 (6 bases). Trimming left V 6 bases short and J 1 base short, with 9 bases between. The germline V gene encodes CDR1 SNHLY and CDR2 FYNNEI. This CDR3 has 13 residues. CDR3 in amino acids: CASSRGTQETQYF. The CDR3 DNA reads as TGTGCCAGCAGCCGGGGGACCCAAGAGACCCAGTACTTC.

With respect to this clone: This specimen includes other DNA sequences encoding the same CDR3. This chain joins TRBV5-1 and TRBJ1-6; 9 nucleotides align to TRBD1. V lost 0 bases and J lost 9; bases outside the gene matches: 4. The CDR3 extends over 15 amino acids. CDR1 SGHRS and CDR2 YFSETQ come from the germline V gene. CDR3 sequence: CASSLAGQGRSPLHF. In DNA, the CDR3 is TGCGCCAGCAGCTTGGCCGGACAGGGGCGTTCACCCCTCCACTTT.

The V call is TRBV7-2, the J call TRBJ2-1; 9 nucleotides agree with TRBD2. Germline V gene lookup returns CDR1 SGHTA and CDR2 FQGNSA. There are 16 residues in the CDR3. With 5 bases clipped from V and 2 bases from J, the junction kept 7 bases outside the gene matches. Here the CDR3 DNA reads TGTGCCAGCAGCCCCAGTAGCGGGGGCCCCTACAATGAGCAGTTCTTC. Translated, it gives CASSPSSGGPYNEQFF.

This clone has more than one count but fewer than ten. V gene TRBV10-3 combines with J gene TRBJ1-2; D call uncertain. CDR1 is ENHRY, CDR2 SYGVKD, per germline. Trimming stripped 7 bases from V and 1 base from J, with 7 bases between. The CDR3 spans 12 residues. CDR3 residues: CAIMADNYGYTF. The CDR3 bases are TGTGCCATCATGGCAGATAACTATGGCTACACCTTC.

The chain uses TRBV29-1 and TRBJ1-2; a possible D gene is TRBD1 (6 bases). Between the trimmed V and J ends, which lost 2 bases and 8 bases, there was a span of 24 bases. Germline-derived CDR1 and CDR2 are SQVTM and ANQGSEA. There are 16 residues in the CDR3. The CDR3 DNA reads TGCAGCGTTGAACTTCCTCGAGGCAGGGGAGCGGTAGGCTACACCTTC. Encoded protein: CSVELPRGRGAVGYTF. Full variable domain (remainder filled in from reference TRBV29-1 and TRBJ1-2): SAVISQKPSRDICQRGTSLTIQCQVDSQVTMMFWYRQQPGQSLTLIATANQGSEATYESGFVIDKFPISRPNLTFSTLTVSNMSPEDSSIYLCSVELPRGRGAVGYTFGSGTRLTVV.

This clone was seen once. The rearrangement joins TRBV29-1 to TRBJ1-5; tentatively, D is TRBD1 (6 bases). Trimming removed 4 bases from V and 10 bases from J, with 17 bases in between. CDR3 length equals 13 residues. Germline lookup yields CDR1 SQVTM and CDR2 ANQGSEA. CDR3 bases: TGCAGCGTTGGAGGACAGACCGGGGGACCCCAGCATTTT. This encodes CSVGGQTGGPQHF.

This chain joins TRBV30 and TRBJ1-3; D is ambiguous. The CDR3 contains 12 residues. Deletions cut 4 bases from V and 3 bases from J, with 7 bases between. The germline gives CDR1 GTSNPN, CDR2 SVGIG (reference sequence). The CDR3: CAWNRRGNTIYF. CDR3 bases: TGTGCCTGGAATCGCCGTGGAAACACCATATATTTT.

In its sample, this clone was seen a few times. The genes are TRBV9 and TRBJ1-3; TRBD1 matches at 8 bases. With 2 bases clipped from V and 0 bases from J, the junction kept 1 base outside the gene matches. Looked up from germline, CDR1 is SGDLS and CDR2 is YYNGEE. The CDR3 loop spans 15 amino acids. The CDR3 nucleotides read TGTGCCAGCAGCGTGACAGGGGTCTCTGGAAACACCATATATTTT. This codes for CASSVTGVSGNTIYF.

This clone has just one count. This chain connects TRBV29-1 to TRBJ2-3; 9 nucleotides agree with TRBD1. The germline V gene has CDR1 SQVTM and CDR2 ANQGSEA. V gave up 3 bases and J gave up 3 bases; unmatched junction bases: 7. This CDR3 spans 15 amino acids. The DNA for the CDR3 is TGCAGCGTTGACGGGGGACAGGGCGCTACAGATACGCAGTATTTT. Its protein is CSVDGGQGATDTQYF.

This clone was found once. The rearrangement joins TRBV29-1 to TRBJ1-6, with D perhaps TRBD1 (6 bases). CDR3 size: 13 residues. The ends were cut back, 7 bases at V and 7 bases at J, with 14 bases in the middle. The V gene's germline CDR1 is SQVTM and CDR2 ANQGSEA. This chain's CDR3 is CSAAQGRNSPLHF. CDR3 nucleotides: TGCAGCGCAGCACAGGGACGCAATTCACCCCTCCACTTT.

CDR3 coding DNA: TGTGCCTGGTGGGAGGGGAGGGGTAATTCACCCCTCCACTTT. Protein: CAWWEGRGNSPLHF. The chain has TRBV30 and TRBJ1-6, with D maybe TRBD1 (5 bases). Per germline, CDR1 GTSNPN and CDR2 SVGIG (reference sequence). The CDR3 is 14 amino acids. The V end lost 5 bases, the J end lost 6 bases, and 14 bases lay between the germline ends.

The chain has TRBV7-2 and TRBJ2-7; TRBD2 matches 8 bases. The germline CDR1 and CDR2 sequences are SGHTA and FQGNSA. V gave up 3 bases and J gave up 7 bases; unmatched junction bases: 5. This CDR3 is built from 13 residues. Here the CDR3 DNA reads TGTGCCAGCAGCTTGTCGGGGGGGCTGGAGCAGTACTTC. Protein sequence: CASSLSGGLEQYF.

This clone has just one count. The chain is built from TRBV5-6 and TRBJ2-6; no firm D call. Germline CDR1 SGHDT, CDR2 YYEEEE. The germline V and J ends were trimmed by 8 bases and 1 base, with 10 bases remaining between them. This CDR3 comprises 14 residues. The CDR3 DNA reads TGTGCCAGTGGAAGAGTGTCTGGGGCCAACGTCCTGACTTTC. It encodes CASGRVSGANVLTF.

The chain recombines TRBV13 with TRBJ1-6; D is ambiguous. Germline V gene lookup returns CDR1 PRHDT and CDR2 FYEKMQ (reference sequence). Trimming removed 1 base from V and 14 bases from J, with 9 bases in between. The CDR3 is 12 residues long. The CDR3 protein is CASSLDTSALHF. The CDR3, as DNA: TGTGCCAGCAGCTTAGATACTTCGGCCCTCCACTTT.

This sequence joins TRBV27 and TRBJ2-3, with 7 positions matching TRBD1. Germline CDR1 is MNHEY and CDR2 is SMNVEV (reference sequence). The CDR3 consists of 16 residues. V shed 1 base and J 4 bases; nucleotides not matched to a gene: 8. CDR3 protein: CASSLLAGGVPDTQYF. The CDR3 DNA sequence: TGTGCCAGCAGTTTATTGGCAGGGGGTGTCCCAGATACGCAGTATTTT.

The chain links TRBV29-1 to TRBJ1-2; 11 nucleotides line up with TRBD1. V gave up 8 bases and J gave up 4 bases; unmatched junction bases: 6. The CDR3 runs 13 residues. Germline CDR1 SQVTM, CDR2 ANQGSEA. The CDR3 region has the DNA TGCAGCTCACTGGGGACAGGGGGCTATGGCTACACCTTC. Translation gives CSSLGTGGYGYTF.

V and J are TRBV25-1 and TRBJ2-3; D gene uncertain. The V gene's germline CDR1 is MGHDK and CDR2 SYGVNS. The CDR3 spans 14 residues. V was clipped by 3 bases and J by 6 bases, with 13 bases between them. The CDR3 sequence is CASSDPTTVDTQYF. DNA of the CDR3: TGTGCCAGCAGTGACCCGACAACGGTGGATACGCAGTATTTT.